A single sample gave rise to the 15 T cell receptor beta chains below, sequenced in a study of blood T cell repertoires in COVID-19 (dated by TCRdb to about 2020). Libraries were built with the immunoSEQ multiplex PCR assay. This is the immuneACCESS table as TCRdb keeps it, with only in-frame sequences that have V and J called. A part of the clones is gone; compared with another copy, unresolved V genes explain less than half, and the rest is unexplained. The sample records about 400,000 clones, 70% to 90% of which are singletons. The ten largest account for around 2.9% of the sample. The sequencing input was peripheral blood. The source is a human donor in a cohort sampled during active COVID-19.

This clone was detected once. CDR3 in amino acids: CASSFPGQGRMNTEAFF. DNA for the CDR3: TGTGCCAGCAGCTTTCCTGGACAGGGGCGCATGAACACTGAAGCTTTCTTT. The gene calls are TRBV28 and TRBJ1-1; 9 bases align to TRBD1. There are 17 residues in the CDR3. CDR1 MDHEN and CDR2 SYDVKM come from the germline V gene. V was pared by 6 bases and J by 0 bases, with 11 bases of the junction left unmatched.

The CDR3 sequence: CASSLAEGSVLHYGYTF. The CDR3 DNA follows: TGTGCCAGCAGCTTGGCCGAGGGTTCAGTACTTCACTATGGCTACACCTTC. The rearrangement links TRBV5-8 to TRBJ1-2, with unresolved D. CDR1 and CDR2 (germline): SGHTS, YDEGEE. The V and J ends lost 0 bases and 3 bases respectively, with 18 bases between them. The CDR3 is 17 amino acids.

The J gene is TRBJ2-1, the V gene TRBV3-1 (or the pseudogene TRBV3-2); D call uncertain. There are 14 residues in the CDR3. V was clipped by 1 base and J by 7 bases, with 11 bases between them. Germline V CDR1 and CDR2: LGHDT, YNNKEL (reference sequence). The CDR3 here is CASSQGASGNEQFF. DNA for the CDR3: TGTGCCAGCAGCCAAGGGGCCAGTGGGAATGAGCAGTTCTTC.

This chain joins TRBV12-3 or TRBV12-4 and TRBJ1-1, with TRBD1 matching 8 bases. This CDR3 comprises 12 residues. V shed 6 bases, J shed 5 bases, and the junction held 2 bases outside the gene matches. In nucleotides, the CDR3 is TGTGCCAGCAGACGACAGGGGACTGAAGCTTTCTTT. Translated, it gives CASRRQGTEAFF.

The chain recombines TRBV19 with TRBJ1-2; D not resolved. The length of the CDR3 is 13 residues. Germline CDR1 is LNHDA and CDR2 is SQIVND (reference sequence). Trimming stripped 6 bases from V and 7 bases from J, with 15 bases between. The CDR3 here is CASSPGEGRGYTF. Here the CDR3 DNA reads TGTGCCAGTAGCCCCGGGGAGGGCCGTGGCTACACCTTC.

The gene calls are TRBV9 and TRBJ2-7, with D tentatively TRBD2 (6 bases). The CDR3 loop spans 13 amino acids. Trimming left V 4 bases short and J 9 bases short, with 17 bases between. Germline CDR1 and CDR2: SGDLS and YYNGEE. This CDR3 is CASSPLTDGRQYF. CDR3 sequence (DNA): TGTGCCAGCAGCCCCCTAACCGACGGGAGGCAGTACTTC.

The chain combines TRBV5-1 with TRBJ1-6; unclear D gene. There are 15 residues in the CDR3. The germline V gene has CDR1 SGHRS and CDR2 YFSETQ. The ends were cut back, 0 bases at V and 7 bases at J, with 11 bases in the middle. The CDR3, as DNA: TGCGCCAGCAGCTTGGAGGTACTAGGGAATTCACCCCTCCACTTT. Protein product: CASSLEVLGNSPLHF.

The chain combines TRBV2 with TRBJ1-1; D possibly corresponds to TRBD1 (5 bases). The length of the CDR3 is 14 residues. Germline CDR1 and CDR2: SNHLY and FYNNEI. Trimming removed 1 base at V and 6 bases at J, with 12 bases between. The CDR3 loop is CASSEGRGGAEAFF. CDR3 sequence (DNA): TGTGCCAGCAGTGAAGGGAGGGGAGGTGCTGAAGCTTTCTTT. Full variable domain (missing parts from reference TRBV2 and TRBJ1-1): EPEVTQTPSHQVTQMGQEVILRCVPISNHLYFYWYRQILGQKVEFLVSFYNNEISEKSEIFDDQFSVERPDGSNFTLKIRSTKLEDSAMYFCASSEGRGGAEAFFGQGTRLTVV.

The chain is built from TRBV19 and TRBJ1-5, with 7 bases matching TRBD1. There are 17 residues in the CDR3. V dropped 6 bases and J dropped 7; count of bases not matched to a gene: 18. Per germline, CDR1 LNHDA and CDR2 SQIVND (reference sequence). The CDR3 DNA reads as TGTGCCAGTAGCAACAGGGGCGGACCATTAACTATGCAGCCCCAGCATTTT. It specifies CASSNRGGPLTMQPQHF.

The chain couples TRBV19 to TRBJ1-2, with D unclear. The CDR3 is 15 residues long. Germline V gene sequence: CDR1 LNHDA, CDR2 SQIVND (reference sequence). The V gene lost 8 bases and the J gene lost 1 base, with 17 bases spanning the gap. In DNA form, the CDR3 reads TGTGCCAGTTCCCGGGCGAGCGGCCTTAACTATGGCTACACCTTC. It yields the protein CASSRASGLNYGYTF.

A few counts support this clone. The V and J genes are TRBV5-1 and TRBJ2-7, with D maybe TRBD2 (5 bases). The CDR3 is 15 residues long. Trimming removed 0 bases from V and 7 bases from J, with 17 bases in between. Germline loops: CDR1 SGHRS, CDR2 YFSETQ. DNA of the CDR3: TGCGCCAGCAGCTTGGCCGAGGGATCGTTACGGGAGCAGTACTTC. This codes for CASSLAEGSLREQYF. Looking up the rest from reference TRBV5-1 and TRBJ2-7 gives the full variable domain: KAGVTQTPRYLIKTRGQQVTLSCSPISGHRSVSWYQQTPGQGLQFLFEYFSETQRNKGNFPGRFSGRQFSNSRSEMNVSTLELGDSALYLCASSLAEGSLREQYFGPGTRLTVT.

The genes are TRBV14 and TRBJ2-3; 10 positions agree with TRBD1. Germline values: CDR1 SGHDN, CDR2 FVKESK. This CDR3 has 15 residues. Unmatched junction bases numbered 5, after V lost 5 bases and J lost 3 bases. The CDR3 is CASSSWTGGTDTQYF. The CDR3, as DNA: TGTGCCAGCAGCTCCTGGACAGGGGGGACAGATACGCAGTATTTT.

The J gene is TRBJ1-1, the V gene TRBV7-9; 7 positions agree with TRBD1. Germline CDR1 SEHNR, CDR2 FQNEAQ (reference sequence). With V trimmed by 6 bases and J by 4 bases, 14 bases remained unmatched. This CDR3 spans 16 amino acids. The CDR3 DNA sequence: TGTGCCAGCAGTCTCTTCCCACGGGACAGCATCACTGAAGCTTTCTTT. Its protein product is CASSLFPRDSITEAFF.

The chain is built from TRBV5-4 and TRBJ2-5, with 10 bases identical to TRBD2. J lost 4 bases, V lost 0 bases, and 9 bases had no gene match. Looked up from germline, CDR1 is SGHNT and CDR2 is YYREEE (reference sequence). This CDR3 is built from 17 residues. CDR3 in DNA: TGTGCCAGCAGCTTGGGCCTAGCGGGGGACCTGGGAGAGACCCAGTACTTC. It translates to CASSLGLAGDLGETQYF.

The chain couples TRBV6-5 to TRBJ2-7; a weak D match, TRBD2 (6 bases). V was cut by 2 bases and J by 3 bases, with 14 bases left in between. CDR3 size: 15 residues. Germline CDR1 MNHEY, CDR2 SVGAGI. In DNA, the CDR3 is TGTGCCAGCAGTTACGGAGGGGATACTATCTACGAGCAGTACTTC. Amino acids: CASSYGGDTIYEQYF.